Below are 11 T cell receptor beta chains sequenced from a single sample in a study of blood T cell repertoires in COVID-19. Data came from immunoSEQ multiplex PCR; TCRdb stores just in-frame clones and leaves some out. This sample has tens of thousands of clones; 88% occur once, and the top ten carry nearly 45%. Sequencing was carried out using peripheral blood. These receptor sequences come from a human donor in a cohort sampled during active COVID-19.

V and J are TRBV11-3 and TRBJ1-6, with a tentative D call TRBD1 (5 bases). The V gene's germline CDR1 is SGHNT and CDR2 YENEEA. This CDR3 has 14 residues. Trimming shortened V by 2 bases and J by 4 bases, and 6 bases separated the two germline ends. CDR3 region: CASSLRQYNSPLHF. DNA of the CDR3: TGTGCCAGCAGCTTAAGACAGTATAATTCACCCCTCCACTTT.

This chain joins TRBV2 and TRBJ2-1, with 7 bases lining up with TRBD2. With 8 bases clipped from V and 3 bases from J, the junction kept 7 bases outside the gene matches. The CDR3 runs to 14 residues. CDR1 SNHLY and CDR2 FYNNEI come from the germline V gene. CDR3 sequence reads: CASLRASGYNEQFF. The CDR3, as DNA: TGTGCCAGCCTCCGGGCTAGCGGCTACAATGAGCAGTTCTTC.

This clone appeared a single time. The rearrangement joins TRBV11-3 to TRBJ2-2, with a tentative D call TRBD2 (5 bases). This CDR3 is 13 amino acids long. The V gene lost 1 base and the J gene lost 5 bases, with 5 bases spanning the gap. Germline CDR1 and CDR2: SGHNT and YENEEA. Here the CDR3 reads CASSLAGTGELFF. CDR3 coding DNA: TGTGCCAGCAGCTTAGCGGGAACCGGGGAGCTGTTTTTT.

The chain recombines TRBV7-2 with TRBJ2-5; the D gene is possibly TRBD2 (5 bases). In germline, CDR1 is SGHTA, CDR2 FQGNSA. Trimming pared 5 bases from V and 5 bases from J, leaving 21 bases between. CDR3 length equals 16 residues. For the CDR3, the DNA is TGTGCCAGCAGCAACCCAGGCGGCCCGGAGCGGGAGACCCAGTACTTC. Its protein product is CASSNPGGPERETQYF.

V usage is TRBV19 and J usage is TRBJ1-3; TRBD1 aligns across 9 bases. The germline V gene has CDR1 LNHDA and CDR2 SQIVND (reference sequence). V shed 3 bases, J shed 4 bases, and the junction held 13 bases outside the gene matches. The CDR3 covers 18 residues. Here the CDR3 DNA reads TGTGCCAGTAGTATTGGCCTCTCCGGGACAGGGTCCGGAAACACCATATATTTT. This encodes CASSIGLSGTGSGNTIYF. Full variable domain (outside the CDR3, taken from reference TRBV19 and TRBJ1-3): DGGITQSPKYLFRKEGQNVTLSCEQNLNHDAMYWYRQDPGQGLRLIYYSQIVNDFQKGDIAEGYSVSREKKESFPLTVTSAQKNPTAFYLCASSIGLSGTGSGNTIYFGEGSWLTVV.

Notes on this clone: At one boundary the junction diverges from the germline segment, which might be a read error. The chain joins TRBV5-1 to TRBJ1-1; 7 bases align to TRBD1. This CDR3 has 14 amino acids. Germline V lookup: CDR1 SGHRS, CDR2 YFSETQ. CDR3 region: CASTLGTANTEAFF. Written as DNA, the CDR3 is TGCGCCAGCACCTTGGGGACAGCCAACACTGAAGCTTTCTTT. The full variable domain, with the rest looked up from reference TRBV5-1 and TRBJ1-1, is KAGVTQTPRYLIKTRGQQVTLSCSPISGHRSVSWYQQTPGQGLQFLFEYFSETQRNKGNFPGRFSGRQFSNSRSEMNVSTLELGDSALYLCASTLGTANTEAFFGQGTRLTVV.

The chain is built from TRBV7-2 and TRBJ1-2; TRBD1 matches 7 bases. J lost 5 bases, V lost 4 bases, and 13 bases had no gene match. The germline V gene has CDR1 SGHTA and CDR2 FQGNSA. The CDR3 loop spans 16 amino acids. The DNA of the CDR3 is TGTGCCAGCAGCTCGACGTCACAGGGGCCTGGGTATGGCTACACCTTC. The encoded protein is CASSSTSQGPGYGYTF. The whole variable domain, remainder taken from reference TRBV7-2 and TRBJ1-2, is GAGVSQSPSNKVTEKGKDVELRCDPISGHTALYWYRQSLGQGLEFLIYFQGNSAPDKSGLPSDRFSAERTGGSVSTLTIQRTQQEDSAVYLCASSSTSQGPGYGYTFGSGTRLTVV.

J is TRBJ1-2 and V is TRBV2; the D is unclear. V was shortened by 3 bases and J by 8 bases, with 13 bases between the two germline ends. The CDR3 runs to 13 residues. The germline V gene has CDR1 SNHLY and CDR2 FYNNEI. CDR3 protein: CASSDGPSAGYTF. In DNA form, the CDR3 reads TGTGCCAGCAGTGATGGGCCCTCCGCGGGCTACACCTTC.

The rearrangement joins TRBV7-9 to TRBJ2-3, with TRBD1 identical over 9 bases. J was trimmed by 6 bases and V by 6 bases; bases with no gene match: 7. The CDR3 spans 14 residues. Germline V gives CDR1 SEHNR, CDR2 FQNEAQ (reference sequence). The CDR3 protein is CASSSGTGPDTQYF. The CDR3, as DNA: TGTGCCAGCAGTTCTGGGACAGGGCCCGATACGCAGTATTTT.

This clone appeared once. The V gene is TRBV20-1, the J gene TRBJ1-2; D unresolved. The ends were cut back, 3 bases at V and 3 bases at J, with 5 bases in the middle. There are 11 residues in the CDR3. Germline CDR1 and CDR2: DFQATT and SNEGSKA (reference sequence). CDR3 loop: CSASFYYGYTF. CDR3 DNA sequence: TGCAGTGCTAGCTTCTACTATGGCTACACCTTC.

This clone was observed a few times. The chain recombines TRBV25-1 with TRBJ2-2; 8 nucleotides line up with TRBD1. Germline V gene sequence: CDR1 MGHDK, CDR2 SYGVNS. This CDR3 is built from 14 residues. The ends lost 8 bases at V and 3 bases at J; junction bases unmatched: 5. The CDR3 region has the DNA TGTGCCAGCGCCGACAGGGGATACACCGGGGAGCTGTTTTTT. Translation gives CASADRGYTGELFF.